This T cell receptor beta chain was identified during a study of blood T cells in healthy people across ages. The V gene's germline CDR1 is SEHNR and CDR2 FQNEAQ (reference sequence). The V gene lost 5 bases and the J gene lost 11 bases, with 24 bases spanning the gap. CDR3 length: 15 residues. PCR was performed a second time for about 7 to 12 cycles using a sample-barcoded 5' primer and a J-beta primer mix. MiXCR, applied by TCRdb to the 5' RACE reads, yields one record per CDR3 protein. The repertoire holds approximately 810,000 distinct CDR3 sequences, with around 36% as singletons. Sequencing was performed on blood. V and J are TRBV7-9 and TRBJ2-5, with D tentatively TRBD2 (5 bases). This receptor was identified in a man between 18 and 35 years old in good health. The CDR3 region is CASSQTTLGDNEQYF. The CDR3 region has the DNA TGTGCCAGCAGCCAAACAACGTTGGGAGACAATGAGCAGTACTTC.